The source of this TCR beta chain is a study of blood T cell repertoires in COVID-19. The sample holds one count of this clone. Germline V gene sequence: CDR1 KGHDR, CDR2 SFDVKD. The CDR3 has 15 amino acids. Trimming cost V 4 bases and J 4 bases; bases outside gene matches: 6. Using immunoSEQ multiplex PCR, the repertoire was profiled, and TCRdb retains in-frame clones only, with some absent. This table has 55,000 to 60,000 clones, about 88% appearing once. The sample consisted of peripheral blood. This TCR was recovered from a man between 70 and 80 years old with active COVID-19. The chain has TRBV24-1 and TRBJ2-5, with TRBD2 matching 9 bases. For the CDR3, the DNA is TGTGCCACCAGTGACGCTAGCGGGAAACTAGAGACCCAGTACTTC. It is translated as CATSDASGKLETQYF.